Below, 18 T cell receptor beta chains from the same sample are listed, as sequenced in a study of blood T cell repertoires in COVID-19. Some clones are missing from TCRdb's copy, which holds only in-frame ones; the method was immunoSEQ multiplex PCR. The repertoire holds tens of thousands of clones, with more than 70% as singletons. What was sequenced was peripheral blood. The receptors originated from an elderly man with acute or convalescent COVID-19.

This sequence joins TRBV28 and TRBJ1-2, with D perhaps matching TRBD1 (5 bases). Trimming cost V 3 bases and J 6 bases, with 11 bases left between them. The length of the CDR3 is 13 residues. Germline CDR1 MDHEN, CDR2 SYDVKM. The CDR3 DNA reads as TGTGCCAGCAGTTTGGACACCTCGGATGGCTACACCTTC. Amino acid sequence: CASSLDTSDGYTF.

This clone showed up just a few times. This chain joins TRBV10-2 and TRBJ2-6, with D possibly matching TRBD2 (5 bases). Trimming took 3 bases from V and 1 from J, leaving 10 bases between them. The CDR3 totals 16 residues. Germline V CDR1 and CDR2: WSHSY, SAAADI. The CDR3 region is CASSDRGASGANVLTF. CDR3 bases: TGCGCCAGCAGTGACCGGGGAGCTTCTGGGGCCAACGTCCTGACTTTC.

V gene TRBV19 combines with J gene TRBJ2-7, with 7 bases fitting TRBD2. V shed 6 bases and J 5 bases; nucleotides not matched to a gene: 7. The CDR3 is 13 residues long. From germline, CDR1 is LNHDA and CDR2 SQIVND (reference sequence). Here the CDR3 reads CASRERGVDEQYF. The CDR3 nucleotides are TGTGCCAGTAGGGAGCGGGGCGTCGACGAGCAGTACTTC.

DNA for the CDR3: TGTGCCAGCAGCCAGGACAGCTACGAGCAGTACTTC. Its translation is CASSQDSYEQYF. The chain is built from TRBV7-2 and TRBJ2-7; D possibly corresponds to TRBD1 (6 bases). The CDR3 consists of 12 residues. In germline, CDR1 is SGHTA, CDR2 FQGNSA. The V and J ends lost 5 bases and 3 bases respectively, with 8 bases between them.

The CDR3 is CASSLGSGGQETQYF. DNA for the CDR3: TGTGCCAGCAGCTTAGGGAGCGGGGGGCAGGAGACCCAGTACTTC. The chain combines TRBV7-3 with TRBJ2-5, with 9 nucleotides matching TRBD2. The CDR3 is 15 amino acids. J gave up 5 bases and V 2 bases, and 6 bases lay outside the gene matches. Germline V lookup: CDR1 SGHTA, CDR2 FQGTGA.

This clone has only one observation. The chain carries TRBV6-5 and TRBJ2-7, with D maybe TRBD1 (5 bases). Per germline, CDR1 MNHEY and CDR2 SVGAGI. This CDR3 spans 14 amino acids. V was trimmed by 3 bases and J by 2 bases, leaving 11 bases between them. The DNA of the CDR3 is TGTGCCAGCAGTTATGGGGCCCGGCCCTACGAGCAGTACTTC. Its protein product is CASSYGARPYEQYF.

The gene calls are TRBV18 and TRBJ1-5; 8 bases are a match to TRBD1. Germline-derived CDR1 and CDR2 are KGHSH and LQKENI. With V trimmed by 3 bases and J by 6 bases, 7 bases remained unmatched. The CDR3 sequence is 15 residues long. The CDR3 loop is CASSPGQVGTQPQHF. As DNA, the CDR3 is TGTGCCAGCTCACCGGGACAGGTGGGGACTCAGCCCCAGCATTTT.

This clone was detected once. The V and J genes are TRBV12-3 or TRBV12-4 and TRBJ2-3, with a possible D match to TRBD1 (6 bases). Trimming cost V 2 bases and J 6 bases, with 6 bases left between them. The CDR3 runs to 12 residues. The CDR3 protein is CASSLRGDTQYF. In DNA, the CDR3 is TGTGCCAGCAGTTTAAGGGGGGATACGCAGTATTTT.

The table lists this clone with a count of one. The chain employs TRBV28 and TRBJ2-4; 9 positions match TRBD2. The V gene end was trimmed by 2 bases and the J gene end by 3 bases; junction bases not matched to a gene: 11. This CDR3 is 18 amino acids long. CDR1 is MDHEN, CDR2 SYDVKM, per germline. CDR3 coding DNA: TGTGCCAGCAGTTTACTTCCGGGGCGGGAGGGCGGCAAAAACATTCAGTACTTC. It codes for CASSLLPGREGGKNIQYF. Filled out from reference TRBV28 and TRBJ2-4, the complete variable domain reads DVKVTQSSRYLVKRTGEKVFLECVQDMDHENMFWYRQDPGLGLRLIYFSYDVKMKEKGDIPEGYSVSREKKERFSLILESASTNQTSMYLCASSLLPGREGGKNIQYFGAGTRLSVL.

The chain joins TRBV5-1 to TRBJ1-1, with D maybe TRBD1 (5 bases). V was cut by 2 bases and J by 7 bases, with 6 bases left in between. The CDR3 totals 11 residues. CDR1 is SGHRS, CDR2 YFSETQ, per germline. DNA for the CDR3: TGCGCCAGCAGCTTCGACAGTGAAGCTTTCTTT. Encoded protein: CASSFDSEAFF.

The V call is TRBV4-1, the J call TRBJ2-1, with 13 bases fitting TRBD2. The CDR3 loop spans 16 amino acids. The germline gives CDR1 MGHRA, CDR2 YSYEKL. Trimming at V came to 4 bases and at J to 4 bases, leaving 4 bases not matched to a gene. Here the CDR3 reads CASSLLTSGGYNEQFF. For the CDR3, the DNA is TGCGCCAGCAGCCTACTGACTAGCGGGGGGTACAATGAGCAGTTCTTC.

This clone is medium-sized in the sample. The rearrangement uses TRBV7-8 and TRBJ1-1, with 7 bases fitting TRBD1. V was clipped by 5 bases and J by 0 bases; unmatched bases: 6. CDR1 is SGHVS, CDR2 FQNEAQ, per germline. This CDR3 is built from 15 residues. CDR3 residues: CASSMTGRMNTEAFF. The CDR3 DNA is TGTGCCAGCAGCATGACAGGGCGCATGAACACTGAAGCTTTCTTT.

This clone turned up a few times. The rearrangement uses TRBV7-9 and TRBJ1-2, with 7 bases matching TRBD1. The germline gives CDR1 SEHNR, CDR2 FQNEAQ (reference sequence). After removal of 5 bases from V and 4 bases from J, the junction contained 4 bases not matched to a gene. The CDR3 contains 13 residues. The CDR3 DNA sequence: TGTGCCAGCAGCACGGGACAGTTCTATGGCTACACCTTC. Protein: CASSTGQFYGYTF.

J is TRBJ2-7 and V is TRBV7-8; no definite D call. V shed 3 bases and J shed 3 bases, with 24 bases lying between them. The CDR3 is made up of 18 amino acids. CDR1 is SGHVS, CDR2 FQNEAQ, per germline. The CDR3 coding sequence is TGTGCCAGCAGCTTGTCGTCGTTAGACCCGGGTGGCATCTACGAGCAGTACTTC. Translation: CASSLSSLDPGGIYEQYF.

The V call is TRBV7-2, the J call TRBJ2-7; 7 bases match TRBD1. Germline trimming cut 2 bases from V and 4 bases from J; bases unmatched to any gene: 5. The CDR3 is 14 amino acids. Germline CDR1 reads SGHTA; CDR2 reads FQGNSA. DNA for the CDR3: TGTGCCAGCAGCTTATTGGGACAGATATACGAGCAGTACTTC. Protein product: CASSLLGQIYEQYF.

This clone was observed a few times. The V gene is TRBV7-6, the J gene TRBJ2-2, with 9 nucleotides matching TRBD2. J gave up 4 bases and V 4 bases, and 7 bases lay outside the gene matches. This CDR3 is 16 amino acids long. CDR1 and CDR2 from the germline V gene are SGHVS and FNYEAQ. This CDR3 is CASSYASGEGTGELFF. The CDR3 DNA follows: TGTGCCAGCAGCTATGCTAGCGGGGAGGGCACCGGGGAGCTGTTTTTT.

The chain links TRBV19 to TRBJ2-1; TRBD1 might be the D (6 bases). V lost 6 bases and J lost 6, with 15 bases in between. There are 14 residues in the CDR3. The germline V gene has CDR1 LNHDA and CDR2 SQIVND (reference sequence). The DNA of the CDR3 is TGTGCCAGTAGACAGGGACCGGCAAGCAATGAGCAGTTCTTC. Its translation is CASRQGPASNEQFF.

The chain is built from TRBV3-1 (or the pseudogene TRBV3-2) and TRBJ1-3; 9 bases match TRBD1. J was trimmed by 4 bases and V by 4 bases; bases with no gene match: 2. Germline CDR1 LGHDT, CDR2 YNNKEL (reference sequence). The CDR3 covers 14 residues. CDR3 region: CASSPGTGGNTIYF. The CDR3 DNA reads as TGTGCCAGCAGCCCCGGGACAGGGGGAAACACCATATATTTT.